The table lists the clone carrying this T cell receptor (beta chain) with a count of one. With a much larger clone just one base away, this may be a read error. Both iRepertoire HTBI primers and Arm-PCR of CDR3 regions were used to build the TCR beta libraries. TCRdb re-derived calls from the multiplex PCR reads in MiXCR, one entry per CDR3 protein. The sample carries 530,000 or so distinct CDR3 sequences, approximately 16% recorded once. Germline CDR1 and CDR2: MNHNS and SASEGT. The CDR3 loop spans 13 amino acids. The data belong to a study of regulatory T cells in long-lasting Graves disease. The time point denotes: newly diagnosed GD, antithyroid drugs for less than 3 months. There was RNA extracted from PBMCs, and the TCR library was made from it. The patients were enrolled through endocrinology in Xi'an, China. The same data also went into a second study, on T cells in Graves' hyperthyroidism and ophthalmopathy. Per that study: Thyroid ultrasound, orbital computed tomography, clinical symptoms, and serum thyroxine and TRAb underpinned diagnoses.

V usage is TRBV6-1 and J usage is TRBJ2-5; D tentatively reads TRBD1 or TRBD2 (5 bases each). This specimen consisted of peripheral blood mononuclear cells (PBMCs), obtained at new diagnosis, from a patient treated with antithyroid drugs. The origin of this receptor is a man aged 18 to 35 with Graves disease. The CDR3 reads CASIWGTEETRYF. As DNA, the CDR3 is TGTGCCAGCATTTGGGGGACCGAAGAGACCCGGTACTTC.